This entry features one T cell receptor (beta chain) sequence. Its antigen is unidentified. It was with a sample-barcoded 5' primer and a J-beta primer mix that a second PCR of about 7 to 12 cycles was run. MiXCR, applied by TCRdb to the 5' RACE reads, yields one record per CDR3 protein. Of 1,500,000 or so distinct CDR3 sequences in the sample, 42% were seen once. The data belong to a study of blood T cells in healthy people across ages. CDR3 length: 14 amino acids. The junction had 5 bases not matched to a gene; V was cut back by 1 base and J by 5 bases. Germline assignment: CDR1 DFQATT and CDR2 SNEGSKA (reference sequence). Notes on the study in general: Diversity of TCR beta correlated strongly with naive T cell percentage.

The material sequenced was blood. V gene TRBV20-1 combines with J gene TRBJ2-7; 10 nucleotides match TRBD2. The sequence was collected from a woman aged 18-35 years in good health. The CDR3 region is CSARGGTSDHEQYF. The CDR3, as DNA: TGCAGTGCTAGAGGTGGGACTAGCGACCACGAGCAGTACTTC.